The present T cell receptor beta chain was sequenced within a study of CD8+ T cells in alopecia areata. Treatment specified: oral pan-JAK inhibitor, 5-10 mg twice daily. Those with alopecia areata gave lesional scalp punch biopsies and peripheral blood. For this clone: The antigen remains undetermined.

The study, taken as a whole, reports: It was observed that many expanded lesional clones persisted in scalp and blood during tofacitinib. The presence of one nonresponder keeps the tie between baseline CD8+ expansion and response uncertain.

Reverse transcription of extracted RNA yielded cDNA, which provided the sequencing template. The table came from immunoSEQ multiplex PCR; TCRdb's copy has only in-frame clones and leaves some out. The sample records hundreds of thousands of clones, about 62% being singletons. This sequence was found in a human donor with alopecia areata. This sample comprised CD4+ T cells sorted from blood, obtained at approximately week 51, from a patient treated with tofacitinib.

CDR3 residues: CASSAAGTGLSYEQYF. Written as DNA, the CDR3 is TGCGCCAGCAGCGCCGCAGGGACAGGGCTCTCCTACGAGCAGTACTTC. The chain combines TRBV5-1 with TRBJ2-7, with 9 bases lining up with TRBD1. The V gene end was trimmed by 4 bases and the J gene end by 0 bases; junction bases not matched to a gene: 8. Germline CDR1 and CDR2: SGHRS and YFSETQ. The CDR3 has 16 residues. Drawing the rest from reference TRBV5-1 and TRBJ2-7, the complete variable domain is KAGVTQTPRYLIKTRGQQVTLSCSPISGHRSVSWYQQTPGQGLQFLFEYFSETQRNKGNFPGRFSGRQFSNSRSEMNVSTLELGDSALYLCASSAAGTGLSYEQYFGPGTRLTVT.